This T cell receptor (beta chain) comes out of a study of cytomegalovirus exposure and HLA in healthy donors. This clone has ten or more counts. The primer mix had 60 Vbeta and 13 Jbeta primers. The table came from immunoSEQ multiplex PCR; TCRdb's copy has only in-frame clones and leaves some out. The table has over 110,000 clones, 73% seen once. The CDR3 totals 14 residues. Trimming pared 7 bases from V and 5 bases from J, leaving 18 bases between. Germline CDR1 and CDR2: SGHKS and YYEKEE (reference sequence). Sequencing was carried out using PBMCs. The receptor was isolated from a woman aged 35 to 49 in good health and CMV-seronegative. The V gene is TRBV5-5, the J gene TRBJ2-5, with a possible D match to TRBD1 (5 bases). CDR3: CASAGSPSGETQYF. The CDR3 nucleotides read TGTGCCAGCGCAGGGTCCCCAAGTGGGGAGACCCAGTACTTC.